These 25 T cell receptor beta chains were all obtained from the same sample, sequenced in a study of T cells in women clearing cervical HPV infection. Sequenced by immunoSEQ multiplex PCR; TCRdb stores in-frame clones only, minus some. The sample has some 15,000 clones. The sequencing input was blood buffy coat. Receptor source: a woman aged 18 to 75 with a cervical HPV16 infection that either progressed to CIN3+ or cleared (not recorded which).

As for this clone: The read falls 3 residues short of the CDR3 end, and the missing part is taken from the germline J gene. Other DNA sequences in this specimen translate into the identical CDR3. J is TRBJ1-5 and V is TRBV20-1; 7 bases align to TRBD1. J was trimmed by 3 bases and V by 2 bases; bases with no gene match: 13. The CDR3 extends over 17 amino acids. Germline V gene lookup returns CDR1 DFQATT and CDR2 SNEGSKA (reference sequence). CDR3 sequence: CSARRGPGGGNNQPQHF. Partial CDR3 DNA: TGCAGTGCTAGAAGAGGACCAGGGGGAGGTAACAATCAGCCC.

As for this clone: From the germline J gene comes the end of the CDR3, since the read stops 3 residues before it. The chain couples TRBV20-1 to TRBJ2-3; D is undetermined. The length of the CDR3 is 14 residues. Trimming left V 3 bases short and J 2 bases short, with 12 bases between. From germline, CDR1 is DFQATT and CDR2 SNEGSKA (reference sequence). The part of the CDR3 DNA that was read is TGCAGTGCTAGTTTGTATGGGCACACAGATACG. Residues: CSASLYGHTDT. In full, the CDR3 reads CSASLYGHTDTQYF.

Comment on this clone: The read stops 3 residues short of the end of the CDR3; the missing end is completed from the germline J gene. The chain employs TRBV11-2 and TRBJ2-5; D is perhaps TRBD1 or TRBD2 (5 bases each). The CDR3 covers 14 residues. Germline V gene sequence: CDR1 SGHAT, CDR2 FQNNGV. With 3 bases removed from V and 4 bases from J, the gap between germline ends came to 12 bases. The sequenced CDR3 bases are TGTGCCAGCAGCTTGCAGGGAGTAGGAGAGACC. This gives the protein CASSLQGVGET. The full CDR3 sequence reads CASSLQGVGETQYF.

A word on this clone: The CDR3 extends 3 residues past the end of the read, so its final part is completed from the germline J gene. The V gene is TRBV20-1, the J gene TRBJ2-1; maybe TRBD1 (6 bases). V shed 3 bases and J shed 1 base, with 13 bases lying between them. Germline CDR1 DFQATT, CDR2 SNEGSKA (reference sequence). The CDR3 extends over 15 amino acids. The CDR3: CSASWGLESYNEQFF. Partial CDR3 DNA: TGCAGTGCTAGTTGGGGGCTCGAGTCCTACAATGAG.

A note on this clone: Sequencing ends 3 residues short of the CDR3 end; the germline J gene provides the rest. V and J are TRBV28 and TRBJ1-6; D may be TRBD1 (5 bases). The germline gives CDR1 MDHEN, CDR2 SYDVKM. Trimming removed 9 bases at V and 0 bases at J, with 18 bases between. The CDR3 runs to 17 residues. The covered CDR3 bases are TGTGCCAGTATTACTGGGGCTGGAAGCTCCTATAATTCACCC. This sequence encodes CASITGAGSSYNSP. The whole CDR3 protein reads CASITGAGSSYNSPLHF.

As for this clone: The CDR3 end lies 3 residues beyond the end of the read and is filled in from the germline J gene. V gene TRBV20-1 combines with J gene TRBJ1-1; D perhaps matches TRBD1 (5 bases). Germline V gene data show CDR1 as DFQATT and CDR2 as SNEGSKA (reference sequence). The germline V and J ends were trimmed by 6 bases and 2 bases, with 10 bases remaining between them. The CDR3 has 12 amino acids. The CDR3 is CSALTDNTEAFF. CDR3 DNA (partial): TGCAGTGCCCTGACAGATAACACTGAA.

About this clone: The DNA ends 3 residues before the CDR3 does, and the rest of the CDR3 is filled in from the germline J gene. The chain links TRBV4-1 to TRBJ1-2; no clear D gene. Germline assignment: CDR1 MGHRA and CDR2 YSYEKL. This CDR3 is built from 14 residues. V gave up 1 base and J gave up 3 bases, with 9 bases separating them. This chain's CDR3 is CASSQVGQHYGYTF. The sequenced part of the CDR3 DNA is TGCGCCAGCAGCCAAGTAGGGCAGCACTATGGC.

Comments on this clone: Read sequence stops 3 residues before the CDR3 end, and the germline J gene provides the missing end. The rearrangement joins TRBV18 to TRBJ2-5, with D perhaps matching TRBD2 (6 bases). This CDR3 is built from 13 residues. CDR1 and CDR2 (germline): KGHSH, LQKENI. V lost 6 bases to trimming and J lost 5 bases, with 13 bases between them. CDR3 sequence reads: CASSERTMETQYF. The CDR3 bases that were read are TGTGCCAGCTCCGAACGGACTATGGAGACC.

Worth noting for this clone: The CDR3 is cut off 3 residues early in the read; its end comes from the germline J gene. This chain connects TRBV5-6 to TRBJ1-5, with TRBD1 matching over 8 bases. Germline V gene lookup returns CDR1 SGHDT and CDR2 YYEEEE. CDR3 length equals 14 residues. V lost 5 bases to trimming and J lost 6 bases; unmatched junction nucleotides: 7. The sequenced CDR3 bases are TGTGCCAGCAGTTCCGACAGGGGTGGTCAGCCC. It yields the protein CASSSDRGGQP. The whole CDR3 sequence is CASSSDRGGQPQHF.

About this clone: Read sequence stops 3 residues before the CDR3 end, and the germline J gene provides the missing end. The rearrangement joins TRBV5-6 to TRBJ1-3; TRBD1 might be the D (6 bases). Looked up from germline, CDR1 is SGHDT and CDR2 is YYEEEE. Trimming pared 0 bases from V and 0 bases from J, leaving 7 bases between. The CDR3 runs to 15 residues. The CDR3 DNA, read in part, is TGTGCCAGCAGCTTGGGACAGGACTCTGGAAACACC. It yields the protein CASSLGQDSGNT. The whole CDR3 sequence reads CASSLGQDSGNTIYF.

With regard to this clone: The DNA ends 3 residues before the CDR3 does, and the rest of the CDR3 is filled in from the germline J gene. The chain couples TRBV12-3 or TRBV12-4 to TRBJ1-6, with D perhaps matching TRBD1 (5 bases). There are 16 residues in the CDR3. Trimming stripped 7 bases from V and 7 bases from J, with 20 bases between. Here the CDR3 reads CASTEDEGAPNSPLHF. Partial CDR3 DNA: TGTGCCAGCACCGAGGACGAAGGGGCCCCAAATTCACCC.

With respect to this clone: Read coverage stops 3 residues before the CDR3 terminus; the germline J gene supplies the remainder. The chain combines TRBV20-1 with TRBJ2-7; possible D gene TRBD1, 5 bases. The CDR3 spans 12 residues. The ends were cut back, 1 base at V and 2 bases at J, with 6 bases in the middle. Germline V gene data show CDR1 as DFQATT and CDR2 as SNEGSKA (reference sequence). CDR3 in amino acids: CSARGQTYEQYF. Incomplete CDR3 DNA: TGCAGTGCTAGAGGACAGACCTACGAG.

Note on this clone: The missing CDR3 end, 3 residues past where the read stops, is filled in from the germline J gene. The V and J genes are TRBV5-1 and TRBJ1-2; 7 bases are shared with TRBD1. Looked up from germline, CDR1 is SGHRS and CDR2 is YFSETQ. CDR3 length: 13 amino acids. V was clipped by 0 bases and J by 7 bases; unmatched bases: 3. CDR3 in amino acids: CASSLGQGGGYTF. The sequenced CDR3 bases are TGCGCCAGCAGCTTGGGACAGGGCGGTGGC.

Remarks on this clone: The CDR3 end falls 3 residues outside the read, so it is completed with the germline J gene. The gene calls are TRBV5-1 and TRBJ2-7; 9 bases align to TRBD1. From germline, CDR1 is SGHRS and CDR2 YFSETQ. CDR3 size: 16 residues. V was clipped by 2 bases and J by 2 bases; unmatched bases: 8. The CDR3 here is CASSLPGTGNTYEQYF. The CDR3 bases that were read are TGCGCCAGCAGCTTACCCGGGACAGGGAATACCTACGAG.

Remarks on this clone: The CDR3 extends 3 residues past the end of the read, so its final part is completed from the germline J gene. V usage is TRBV7-7 and J usage is TRBJ2-5, with 7 positions matching TRBD1. J was trimmed by 4 bases and V by 2 bases; bases with no gene match: 1. Germline values: CDR1 SSHAT, CDR2 FNYEAQ (reference sequence). This CDR3 has 13 residues. CDR3 protein: CASSLNRGETQYF. The sequenced CDR3 bases are TGTGCCAGCAGCTTAAACAGGGGAGAGACC.

Comments on this clone: Read sequence stops 3 residues before the CDR3 end, and the germline J gene provides the missing end. This chain uses TRBV4-1 with TRBJ2-5, with TRBD1 as a possible D gene (6 bases). The germline V gene has CDR1 MGHRA and CDR2 YSYEKL. Trimming stripped 0 bases from V and 1 base from J, with 12 bases between. This CDR3 comprises 16 residues. Incomplete CDR3 DNA: TGCGCCAGCAGCCAAGAGGTCGGACAGCCCCAAGAGACC. Translated, it gives CASSQEVGQPQET. The entire CDR3 is CASSQEVGQPQETQYF.

Details on this clone: Coverage ceases 3 residues before the CDR3 finishes, and the germline J gene fills in the end. This chain uses TRBV30 with TRBJ2-2, with D possibly matching TRBD1 (7 bases). There are 18 residues in the CDR3. Trimming took 2 bases from V and 2 from J, leaving 21 bases between them. Germline V gene data show CDR1 as GTSNPN and CDR2 as SVGIG (reference sequence). CDR3 DNA, as far as it was read: TGTGCCTGGAGTCTGAGGGACAGACTAGTAAAAAACACCGGGGAG. It translates to CAWSLRDRLVKNTGE. The CDR3 in its entirety is CAWSLRDRLVKNTGELFF.

With respect to this clone: The CDR3 extends 3 residues past the end of the read, so its final part is completed from the germline J gene. V and J are TRBV10-3 and TRBJ2-3; 14 positions match TRBD2. The germline gives CDR1 ENHRY, CDR2 SYGVKD. Germline trimming cut 2 bases from V and 3 bases from J; bases unmatched to any gene: 1. This CDR3 spans 16 amino acids. This CDR3 reads CAISEGTSGGTDTQYF. The covered CDR3 bases are TGTGCCATCAGTGAGGGGACTAGCGGGGGAACAGATACG.

About this clone: Read sequence stops 3 residues before the CDR3 end, and the germline J gene provides the missing end. The chain links TRBV7-6 to TRBJ1-1; D is undetermined. This CDR3 comprises 16 residues. V lost 0 bases, J lost 0 bases, and 11 bases lay in between. Per the germline V gene, CDR1 is SGHVS and CDR2 is FNYEAQ. The CDR3 bases that were read are TGTGCCAGCAGCTTAGCGATTGCAGAAATGAACACTGAA. Protein product: CASSLAIAEMNTE. The whole CDR3 region reads CASSLAIAEMNTEAFF.

As regards this clone: The read ends 3 residues shy of where the CDR3 ends; the end is completed using the germline J gene. The rearrangement joins TRBV11-2 to TRBJ1-1, with D unresolved. There are 13 residues in the CDR3. Germline values: CDR1 SGHAT, CDR2 FQNNGV. V was clipped by 1 base and J by 5 bases, with 8 bases between them. The CDR3 bases that were read are TGTGCCAGCAGCTTAGGGACGGGGACTGAA. This translates into CASSLGTGTE. The CDR3 as a whole reads CASSLGTGTEAFF.

Worth noting for this clone: The CDR3 is cut off 3 residues early in the read; its end comes from the germline J gene. V is TRBV7-9 and J is TRBJ2-5; D perhaps matches TRBD2 (5 bases). This CDR3 has 12 residues. V shed 5 bases and J shed 5 bases, with 9 bases lying between them. The germline V gene has CDR1 SEHNR and CDR2 FQNEAQ (reference sequence). CDR3 DNA (partial): TGTGCCAGCAGCGCAAAGCGGGAGACC. Protein sequence: CASSAKRET. The CDR3 reads in full as CASSAKRETQYF.

Comment on this clone: The CDR3 goes on 3 residues after the read ends, and that part is filled in from the germline J gene. This rearrangement joins TRBV19 to TRBJ1-5; 7 positions match TRBD1. The germline V gene encodes CDR1 LNHDA and CDR2 SQIVND (reference sequence). CDR3 length: 13 amino acids. V lost 6 bases to trimming and J lost 4 bases; unmatched junction nucleotides: 3. The CDR3 region is CASRGTENQPQHF. Incomplete CDR3 DNA: TGTGCCAGTAGAGGGACAGAGAATCAGCCC.

A note on this clone: The read ends 3 residues shy of where the CDR3 ends; the end is completed using the germline J gene. J is TRBJ2-4 and V is TRBV6-2 or TRBV6-3, with 10 nucleotides matching TRBD2. V dropped 4 bases and J dropped 6; count of bases not matched to a gene: 6. This CDR3 comprises 15 residues. Per germline, CDR1 MNHEY and CDR2 SVGEGT. The CDR3 here is CASSWASGGLNIQYF. CDR3 DNA (partial): TGTGCCAGCAGTTGGGCTAGCGGGGGCCTAAACATT.

With respect to this clone: The CDR3 goes on 3 residues after the read ends, and that part is filled in from the germline J gene. The chain links TRBV20-1 to TRBJ2-7; 9 positions agree with TRBD1. V gave up 2 bases and J gave up 6 bases; unmatched junction bases: 11. The V gene's germline CDR1 is DFQATT and CDR2 SNEGSKA (reference sequence). The CDR3 consists of 15 residues. Incomplete CDR3 DNA: TGCAGTGCTAGACCCAAACAGGGGGCGAGCCCCGAG. It yields the protein CSARPKQGASPE. The complete CDR3 protein is CSARPKQGASPEQYF.

About this clone: The read ends 3 residues early relative to the CDR3; the germline J gene fills the gap. The chain uses TRBV5-1 and TRBJ1-1; 8 bases map to TRBD1. V lost 0 bases to trimming and J lost 6 bases; unmatched junction nucleotides: 1. CDR3 length: 13 amino acids. CDR1 and CDR2 (germline): SGHRS, YFSETQ. The DNA read from the CDR3 is TGCGCCAGCAGCTTGGCGACAGGGGCTGAA. Its protein is CASSLATGAE. In full, the CDR3 reads CASSLATGAEAFF.